This entry features one T cell receptor (beta chain) sequence. Its specificity is not known. The sample comes from a study of cytomegalovirus exposure and HLA in healthy donors. It was with 60 Vbeta and 13 Jbeta primers that the PCR ran. As handled by the study authors: Later reanalysis found around 84 million unique TCR beta chains, approximately 11 million of them shared. Some clones are missing from TCRdb's copy, which holds only in-frame ones; the method was immunoSEQ multiplex PCR. The D gene and trimming were derived from the DNA, and the V and J assignments and clone size from that table. The top ten clones hold approximately 2.5% of a sample with about 170,000 clones, more than 75% of them seen once. General study points: The study listed roughly 160 cytomegalovirus-associated TCR beta chains. Roughly uniform sequencing depth across donors was assumed, possibly incorrectly.

Source material: PBMCs. The receptor comes from a man aged 30 to 39 in good health and CMV-seropositive.

CDR3 in amino acids: CASSLPDRERYEQYF. DNA of the CDR3: TGTGCCAGCAGCTTACCGGACAGGGAGAGGTACGAGCAGTACTTC. The chain recombines TRBV11-2 with TRBJ2-5, with 8 nucleotides matching TRBD1. Judging by the DNA end, TRBJ2-7 fits better; the J call may be wrong. This CDR3 spans 15 amino acids. CDR1 and CDR2 from the germline V gene are SGHAT and FQNNGV.